A selection of T cell receptor beta chains follows, all from one sample in a study of T cells in Graves' hyperthyroidism and ophthalmopathy. TCRdb processed the multiplex PCR reads anew with MiXCR; each CDR3 protein has one entry. The table records roughly 700,000 distinct CDR3 sequences, approximately 40% of them present only once. Material: blood. Receptors originate from a woman in her thirties or forties with Graves' hyperthyroidism. Each CDR3 is given with its conserved first and last residue. The order of the fields is J gene, D gene, V gene, clone size, CDR3 protein, CDR3 DNA. A D gene is named only where the DNA matches it firmly. Rows give clone size only sometimes, using once, few, many, or a class for an expanded clone.

TRBJ2-7,TRBD1,TRBV7-2,.,CASTPGTGGFEQYF,TGTGCCAGCACCCCCGGGACAGGGGGTTTCGAGCAGTACTTC
TRBJ2-7,TRBD2,TRBV6-5,many,CASSEGSGSLYEQYF,TGTGCCAGCAGTGAAGGGAGCGGGAGTCTCTACGAGCAGTACTTC
TRBJ2-5,TRBD1,TRBV29-1,many,CSVDGIGGNSETQYF,TGCAGCGTTGATGGTATAGGGGGCAACTCTGAGACCCAGTACTTC
TRBJ1-1,.,TRBV19,many,CASSTRAGAMNTEAFF,TGTGCCAGTAGTACCCGGGCAGGGGCGATGAACACTGAAGCTTTCTTT
TRBJ2-7,.,TRBV6-5,few,CASSGLVPYEQYF,TGTGCCAGCAGTGGGCTGGTCCCGTACGAGCAGTACTTC
TRBJ2-5,.,TRBV19,many,CASSISPFREETQYF,TGTGCCAGTAGTATTAGCCCGTTTAGGGAAGAGACCCAGTACTTC
TRBJ1-5,.,TRBV20-1,few,CSAPFPADSRNQPQHF,TGCAGTGCTCCCTTTCCAGCGGACAGCCGCAATCAGCCCCAGCATTTT
TRBJ1-3,.,TRBV25-1,many,CASSKGSGNTIYF,TGTGCCAGCAGTAAAGGTTCTGGAAACACCATATATTTT
TRBJ2-2,TRBD2,TRBV19,.,CASSTSGTGELFF,TGTGCCAGTAGTACTAGCGGCACCGGGGAGCTGTTTTTT
TRBJ1-5,TRBD1,TRBV24-1,few,CATSDEGQGLDQPQHF,TGTGCCACCAGTGATGAGGGACAGGGTCTAGATCAGCCCCAGCATTTT
TRBJ1-2,TRBD1,TRBV24-1,many,CATSDAGTGDYGYTF,TGTGCCACCAGTGACGCCGGGACAGGAGACTATGGCTACACCTTC
TRBJ1-1,TRBD1,TRBV7-2,many,CASRSQGDSEAFF,TGTGCCAGCAGATCACAGGGGGACAGTGAAGCTTTCTTT
TRBJ2-5,TRBD2,TRBV6-6,many,CASSDKREVNF,TGTGCCAGCAGTGATAAGCGGGAAGTCAACTTC
TRBJ2-7,TRBD2,TRBV11-2,.,CASSSGLAAKFPYEQYF,TGTGCCAGCAGCTCGGGACTAGCGGCAAAATTTCCCTACGAGCAGTACTTC
TRBJ2-5,TRBD2,TRBV5-1,.,CASSLASGREQTQYF,TGCGCCAGCAGCTTGGCCTCGGGGCGGGAGCAGACCCAGTACTTC
TRBJ2-7,.,TRBV7-2,few,CASSPGRADTGEQYF,TGTGCCAGCAGCCCCGGACGGGCGGACACCGGGGAGCAGTACTTC
TRBJ2-7,.,TRBV4-2,.,CASSQEASETYEQYF,TGTGCCAGCAGCCAAGAAGCTAGCGAGACCTACGAGCAGTACTTC
TRBJ2-2,TRBD2,TRBV9,few,CASSVGLADYTGELFF,TGTGCCAGCAGCGTAGGACTAGCGGATTACACCGGGGAGCTGTTTTTT
TRBJ1-2,TRBD1,TRBV5-5,few,CASSLGTGVYGDYTF,TGCGCCAGCAGCCTTGGGACAGGGGTATATGGTGACTACACCTTC
TRBJ1-6,.,TRBV10-2,many,CASSVGRVGAYSPLHF,TGCGCCAGCAGTGTCGGAAGGGTCGGAGCTTATTCACCCCTCCACTTT
TRBJ2-7,.,TRBV20-1,.,CSAGPGDPSYEQYF,TGCAGTGCCGGACCTGGGGATCCCTCCTACGAGCAGTACTTC
TRBJ1-5,.,TRBV5-5,few,CASSPNVGWGSNQPQHF,TGTGCCAGCAGCCCTAACGTAGGATGGGGGAGCAATCAGCCCCAGCATTTT
TRBJ2-5,.,TRBV7-9,few,CASSVTGLETQYF,TGTGCCAGCAGCGTTACAGGTCTGGAGACCCAGTACTTC
TRBJ2-5,TRBD2,TRBV9,many,CASSPGTSGYQETQYF,TGTGCCAGCAGCCCGGGGACTAGCGGATACCAAGAGACCCAGTACTTC
TRBJ1-5,.,TRBV18,.,CASSPGPGLLQPQHF,TGTGCCAGCTCACCCGGACCAGGGCTCCTTCAGCCCCAGCATTTT
TRBJ2-7,TRBD1,TRBV12-3/TRBV12-4,many,CASKNTGGDEQYF,TGTGCCAGCAAAAACACAGGGGGCGACGAGCAGTACTTC
TRBJ2-7,.,TRBV6-1,.,CASSESRRGSYEQYF,TGTGCCAGCAGTGAATCGCGCCGGGGCTCCTACGAGCAGTACTTC
TRBJ1-4,.,TRBV20-1,few,CSLGGTTNEKLFF,TGCAGCCTTGGCGGGACAACTAATGAAAAACTGTTTTTT
TRBJ2-7,.,TRBV6-1,.,CASRPMGASDEQYF,TGTGCCAGCCGGCCCATGGGGGCTTCGGACGAGCAGTACTTC
TRBJ2-3,TRBD1,TRBV29-1,few,CSVPPPLGQGPTDTQYF,TGCAGCGTTCCACCCCCTCTGGGACAGGGTCCCACAGATACGCAGTATTTT
TRBJ2-2,TRBD1,TRBV10-3,.,CAIRIGQAPSGELFF,TGTGCCATCAGAATCGGACAGGCCCCTTCCGGGGAGCTGTTTTTT
TRBJ1-3,.,TRBV7-2,.,CASSYVRNYSGNTIYF,TGTGCCAGCAGTTATGTCAGGAATTACTCTGGAAACACCATATATTTT
TRBJ1-5,.,TRBV6-5,.,CASSPSFTSAQHF,TGTGCCAGCAGTCCCTCTTTCACGTCAGCCCAGCATTTT
TRBJ2-7,TRBD1,TRBV7-9,few,CASREPGQGGYEQYF,TGTGCCAGCAGGGAACCGGGACAGGGGGGCTACGAGCAGTACTTC
TRBJ1-6,.,TRBV12-3/TRBV12-4,many,CASSFWDGLNSPLHF,TGTGCCAGCAGTTTTTGGGACGGATTAAATTCACCCCTCCACTTT
TRBJ1-3,.,TRBV7-9,many,CASSWAVSSGNTIYF,TGTGCCAGCTCCTGGGCCGTTAGCTCTGGAAACACCATATATTTT
TRBJ1-3,.,TRBV12-3/TRBV12-4,.,CATPRGANYGYTIYF,TGTGCCACCCCGAGAGGTGCTAACTATGGCTACACCATATATTTT
TRBJ2-6,.,TRBV5-8,few,CASSIYTGANVLTF,TGTGCCAGCAGCATATACACGGGGGCCAACGTCCTGACTTTC
TRBJ1-1,.,TRBV10-3,few,CASLVNTEAFF,TGTGCCAGCCTCGTAAACACTGAAGCTTTCTTT
TRBJ1-5,.,TRBV5-8,many,CASSFSATGQPQHF,TGTGCCAGCAGCTTTAGCGCCACGGGACAGCCCCAGCATTTT
TRBJ2-7,TRBD1,TRBV10-3,few,CASITDGNRGREQYF,TGTGCCAGCATAACAGATGGGAACAGGGGACGCGAGCAGTACTTC
TRBJ2-3,TRBD1,TRBV29-1,.,CSTRDSQSTDTQYF,TGCAGCACAAGGGACAGCCAAAGCACAGATACGCAGTATTTT
TRBJ2-7,.,TRBV29-1,few,CSVEAGQAYEQYF,TGCAGCGTTGAAGCGGGTCAGGCCTACGAGCAGTACTTC
TRBJ2-1,.,TRBV7-9,.,CASSTSQGGEQFF,TGTGCCAGCAGCACATCACAGGGAGGGGAGCAGTTCTTC
TRBJ1-1,.,TRBV7-2,.,CASSIRTDYTEAFF,TGTGCCAGCAGTATTAGGACAGATTACACTGAAGCTTTCTTT
TRBJ2-5,.,TRBV6-5,.,CASSPPGLRVQYF,TGTGCCAGCAGTCCACCGGGCTTAAGAGTCCAGTACTTC
TRBJ1-1,TRBD1,TRBV20-1,many,CSRDRGNTEAFF,TGCAGCCGGGACAGAGGGAACACTGAAGCTTTCTTT
TRBJ2-7,TRBD2,TRBV7-8,many,CASSLPPSGRTPYEQYF,TGTGCCAGCAGCTTACCCCCTAGCGGGCGCACCCCATACGAGCAGTACTTC
TRBJ1-3,.,TRBV7-7,many,CASSPSASSGNTIYF,TGTGCTAGCAGCCCAAGTGCGAGCTCTGGAAACACCATATATTTT